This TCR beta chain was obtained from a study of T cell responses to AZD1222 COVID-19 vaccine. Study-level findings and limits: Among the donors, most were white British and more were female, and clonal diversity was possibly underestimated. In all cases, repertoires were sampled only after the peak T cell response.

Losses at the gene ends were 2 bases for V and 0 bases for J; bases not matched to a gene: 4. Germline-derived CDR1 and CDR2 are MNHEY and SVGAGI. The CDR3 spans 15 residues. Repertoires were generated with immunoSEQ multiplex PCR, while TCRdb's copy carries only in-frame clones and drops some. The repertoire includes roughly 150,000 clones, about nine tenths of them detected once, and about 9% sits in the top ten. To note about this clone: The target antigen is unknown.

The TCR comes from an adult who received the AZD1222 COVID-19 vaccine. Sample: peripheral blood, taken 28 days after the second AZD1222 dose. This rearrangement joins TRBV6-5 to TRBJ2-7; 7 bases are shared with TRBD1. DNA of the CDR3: TGTGCCAGCAGTTACACAGGGGCTAGCTCCTACGAGCAGTACTTC. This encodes CASSYTGASSYEQYF.